The rows below give T cell receptor beta chains drawn from one sample of a study of T-cell memory formation after mild COVID-19. In TCRdb, the 5' RACE reads were re-called with MiXCR into one record per CDR3 protein. The data hold around 310,000 distinct CDR3 sequences, with roughly 20% observed a single time. Sequencing was done on a sample of PBMCs or a T cell subset sorted from them (not recorded which). The receptors derive from a man between 18 and 35 years old who had mild COVID-19 (a few samples of this study predate the infection). Cell type and time point are not known. Both conserved end residues are trimmed from each CDR3. Each record gives: clone size, V gene, D gene, J gene, CDR3 protein. The D gene is left open where the match is weak. Not all rows give a size; the values are once, few, many and, for expanded clones, a class.

few	TRBV6-2/TRBV6-3	.	TRBJ2-5	ASSYTVGATQY
.	TRBV7-9	.	TRBJ1-1	ASSLQGPSTEAF
few	TRBV6-2/TRBV6-3	.	TRBJ2-7	ASSREAAYEQY
.	TRBV9	.	TRBJ1-2	ASSVQVSSGYT
.	TRBV7-2	.	TRBJ2-3	ASSSNYAADTQY
few	TRBV7-9	.	TRBJ2-1	ASSFSRGGYNEQF
many	TRBV3-2	.	TRBJ2-3	ASSQEATKTDTQY
few	TRBV29-1	TRBD2	TRBJ2-1	SVGRAGGTYNEQF
few	TRBV5-6	.	TRBJ2-2	ASSLMQALNTGELF
many	TRBV6-5	TRBD1	TRBJ1-1	ASSYSAGGQGTEAF
few	TRBV5-1	TRBD2	TRBJ2-3	ASRLASTDTQY
.	TRBV5-1	TRBD2	TRBJ2-3	ASSQGTSGGDTQY
.	TRBV18	.	TRBJ1-6	ASSPGGTNNSPLH
.	TRBV5-1	.	TRBJ2-3	ASSLVSGGGGTDTQY
.	TRBV24-1	.	TRBJ2-1	ATRFGFEQF
.	TRBV7-9	.	TRBJ2-1	ASSLGTVFEQF
.	TRBV5-5	.	TRBJ1-5	ASSLSDPQPQH
few	TRBV5-5	TRBD1	TRBJ2-2	ASSVPGTGAGELF
.	TRBV7-6	TRBD1	TRBJ1-4	ASSLVIPTGSTNEKLF
.	TRBV6-5	.	TRBJ1-2	ASRVGGATYYGYT
.	TRBV4-1	.	TRBJ1-5	ASSQGGGPHQPQH
many	TRBV20-1	TRBD1	TRBJ1-5	SARTGGDQPQH
.	TRBV5-1	.	TRBJ2-3	ASSLEARRGVTDTQY
.	TRBV20-1	.	TRBJ1-3	SARRTGSGNTIY
few	TRBV7-9	.	TRBJ2-3	ASSFEADTQY
few	TRBV20-1	TRBD1	TRBJ2-7	SARDDRGLVYEQY
few	TRBV5-1	.	TRBJ2-1	ASSKGGLGNNEQF
few	TRBV6-5	.	TRBJ1-1	ASSYSPGYTEAF
once	TRBV4-3	.	TRBJ1-2	ASVILSNYGYT
.	TRBV6-2/TRBV6-3	.	TRBJ2-7	ASSSTDSSYEQY
few	TRBV7-9	TRBD1	TRBJ1-1	ASSYSTGWNEAF
.	TRBV10-2	.	TRBJ1-6	ASRMTGGGSPLH
few	TRBV10-3	.	TRBJ1-2	AISESAGANSYGYT
.	TRBV6-6	.	TRBJ2-3	ASSGPRGLGDTQY
.	TRBV27	.	TRBJ2-3	ASSLLGSEGDTQY
.	TRBV11-2	TRBD1	TRBJ1-4	ASSRDSSTNEKLF
.	TRBV29-1	.	TRBJ2-5	SVEVPRLAETQY
few	TRBV20-1	.	TRBJ1-1	SARPPGSYTEAF
few	TRBV4-1	TRBD2	TRBJ2-1	ASSRSGGYNEQF
few	TRBV10-3	.	TRBJ1-6	AISGNGGGLH
.	TRBV4-3	.	TRBJ1-5	ASSQGHGVEVDQPQH
.	TRBV12-3/TRBV12-4	.	TRBJ2-4	ASSLGQSENIQY
few	TRBV12-3/TRBV12-4	TRBD1	TRBJ1-5	ASSGQGISNQPQH